These 8 T cell receptor beta chains originate from one sample sequenced in a study of shared clonotypes between healthy human individuals. The method was immunoSEQ multiplex PCR; TCRdb's version includes in-frame clones alone and lacks a portion of them. The top ten clones hold roughly 1.5% of a sample with 950,000 to 1,100,000 clones, 65% to 75% of them seen once. Sequences were obtained from memory CD4+ T cells sorted from blood. Subset given: CD45RA-negative fraction. The receptors here all came from a man between 18 and 29 years old in good health.

The chain couples TRBV4-1 to TRBJ2-1; TRBD1 aligns across 8 bases. The J segment lost 9 bases and the V segment lost 6 bases, leaving 7 bases of the junction unmatched. The CDR3 covers 13 residues. Germline V gives CDR1 MGHRA, CDR2 YSYEKL. For the CDR3, the DNA is TGCGCCAGCAGACCCGCAGGGGGCGTTGAGCAGTTCTTC. Amino acid sequence: CASRPAGGVEQFF.

This chain uses TRBV7-2 with TRBJ1-6; tentative D call: TRBD1 (6 bases). Germline CDR1 is SGHTA and CDR2 is FQGNSA. Trimming left V 2 bases short and J 0 bases short, with 8 bases between. The CDR3 is 16 amino acids. Here the CDR3 reads CASSLLGGSYNSPLHF. The DNA of the CDR3 is TGTGCCAGCAGCTTATTAGGGGGCTCCTATAATTCACCCCTCCACTTT.

This clone was counted between two and nine times. The rearrangement links TRBV30 to TRBJ2-7, with 8 bases lining up with TRBD1. Trimming removed 0 bases from V and 0 bases from J; junction bases left unmatched: 1. The CDR3 sequence is 14 residues long. Looked up from germline, CDR1 is GTSNPN and CDR2 is SVGIG (reference sequence). Here the CDR3 reads CAWSVQGVSYEQYF. The CDR3 DNA sequence: TGTGCCTGGAGTGTACAGGGGGTCTCCTACGAGCAGTACTTC.

CDR3 nucleotide sequence: TGTGCCAGCCGTAGCGGGCCCGTCGTCTATGAGCAGTTCTTC. This translates into CASRSGPVVYEQFF. The J gene is TRBJ2-1, the V gene TRBV2; TRBD2 agrees at 7 bases. The CDR3 totals 14 residues. The ends lost 8 bases at V and 8 bases at J; junction bases unmatched: 12. CDR1 and CDR2 (germline): SNHLY, FYNNEI.

In DNA, the CDR3 is TGTGCCAGCAGACTACCAGGGGGCCCTAATGAAAAACTGTTTTTT. Translation: CASRLPGGPNEKLFF. This chain joins TRBV28 and TRBJ1-4, with 8 bases matching TRBD1. V dropped 6 bases and J dropped 3; count of bases not matched to a gene: 6. The CDR3 has 15 residues. Germline CDR1 MDHEN, CDR2 SYDVKM.

This chain uses TRBV5-6 with TRBJ2-1; 8 positions match TRBD2. The CDR3 totals 17 residues. Germline CDR1 and CDR2: SGHDT and YYEEEE. The V and J ends lost 4 bases and 3 bases, in that order; junction bases with no gene match: 12. The CDR3 spells CASSTFPREVLYNEQFF. In DNA form, the CDR3 reads TGTGCCAGCAGCACATTCCCGCGGGAGGTACTCTACAATGAGCAGTTCTTC.

J is TRBJ1-4 and V is TRBV5-1, with D possibly TRBD1 on 6 matching bases. CDR3 length: 14 residues. From germline, CDR1 is SGHRS and CDR2 YFSETQ. Between the trimmed V and J ends, which lost 4 bases and 5 bases, there was a span of 12 bases. CDR3 in DNA: TGCGCCAGCAGCACCGGACAGCAAAATGAAAAACTGTTTTTT. The encoded protein is CASSTGQQNEKLFF.

V gene TRBV5-1 combines with J gene TRBJ2-5, with TRBD2 matching over 11 bases. V was clipped by 4 bases and J by 7 bases; unmatched bases: 9. The CDR3 length is 15 residues. Per the germline V gene, CDR1 is SGHRS and CDR2 is YFSETQ. The DNA for the CDR3 is TGCGCCAGCAGCAGGGAACTAGCGGGAGTAGGGACCCAGTACTTC. It translates to CASSRELAGVGTQYF.